The present T cell receptor (beta chain) was sequenced within a study of T-cell reconstitution after alpha-beta-depleted transplantation in children. After removal of 8 bases from V and 2 bases from J, the junction contained 10 bases not matched to a gene. Germline lookup yields CDR1 MDHEN and CDR2 SYDVKM. The CDR3 totals 15 residues. A TCRbeta library incorporating unique molecular identifiers was prepared. One entry per CDR3 protein results from TCRdb running MiXCR on the PCR reads. The table records about 600,000 distinct CDR3 sequences, around 13% of them present only once. The rearrangement uses TRBV28 and TRBJ2-3, with TRBD1 matching 7 bases. This sequence was found in a male patient aged 10 to 17 who had a stem cell transplant for acute myeloid leukemia, so the T cells may come from the graft donor. The sample consisted of PBMCs, mostly from graft donor cells, taken 360 days after TCRalphabeta/CD19-depleted stem cell transplant. CDR3: CASGSGTAFTDTQYF. CDR3 DNA sequence: TGTGCCAGCGGATCCGGGACAGCCTTCACAGATACGCAGTATTTT.